The 5 T cell receptor beta chains in this list originate from one sample, sequenced in a study of cytomegalovirus exposure and HLA in healthy donors (dated by TCRdb to about 2017). The library came from the immunoSEQ multiplex PCR assay. TCRdb's version of the immuneACCESS table is confined to in-frame rearrangements and falls short of the full clone set. An unresolved V gene accounts for under half of the shortfall where checked; the remainder is of unknown origin. The sample table contains 250,000 to 400,000 clones; only one count was recorded for roughly 87% of them. Roughly 0.88% of the sample belongs to the ten largest clones. Sequenced input: PBMCs. These receptors were collected from a man between 25 and 39 years old in good health and CMV-seronegative.

The V and J genes are TRBV2 and TRBJ1-1; no firm D call. The germline V gene encodes CDR1 SNHLY and CDR2 FYNNEI. The CDR3 runs to 14 residues. V dropped 7 bases and J dropped 5 bases, with 17 bases sitting between them. The CDR3 sequence is CASMGLDPETEAFF. The CDR3 bases are TGTGCCAGCATGGGCTTGGATCCCGAGACTGAAGCTTTCTTT.

The chain recombines TRBV5-6 with TRBJ1-5; no reliable D call. Germline CDR1 SGHDT, CDR2 YYEEEE. This CDR3 region has 16 residues. V was clipped by 3 bases and J by 8 bases, with 21 bases between them. CDR3 nucleotide sequence: TGTGCCAGCAGCTCGTCCTTGTGGGCGACGTCCAAGCCCCAGCATTTT. Residues: CASSSSLWATSKPQHF.

The chain uses TRBV5-6 and TRBJ2-7; the D gene is possibly TRBD1 (6 bases). Germline V gene lookup returns CDR1 SGHDT and CDR2 YYEEEE. V lost 2 bases, J lost 2 bases, and 11 bases lay in between. The CDR3 extends over 14 amino acids. CDR3 DNA sequence: TGTGCCAGCAGCTTTCAGGGGCGAACCTACGAGCAGTACTTC. It is translated as CASSFQGRTYEQYF.

The V and J genes are TRBV5-1 and TRBJ2-7; 9 bases fit TRBD1. V was pared by 2 bases and J by 3 bases, with 9 bases of the junction left unmatched. Germline V gene sequence: CDR1 SGHRS, CDR2 YFSETQ. The CDR3 consists of 16 residues. The CDR3 nucleotides are TGCGCCAGCAGCTTTCCTGCACAGGGGGCTGTCTACGAGCAGTACTTC. Protein product: CASSFPAQGAVYEQYF.

This clone was counted a few times. CDR3 loop: CASSWGRSSYEQYF. CDR3 sequence (DNA): TGTGCCAGCAGCTGGGGCCGAAGCTCCTACGAGCAGTACTTC. The chain has TRBV7-2 and TRBJ2-7, with D possibly TRBD1 on 5 matching bases. CDR1 is SGHTA and CDR2 is FQGNSA in the germline V gene. V was pared by 4 bases and J by 0 bases, with 10 bases between. The CDR3 sequence is 14 residues long. The variable domain in full, with the rest retrieved from reference TRBV7-2 and TRBJ2-7, is GAGVSQSPSNKVTEKGKDVELRCDPISGHTALYWYRQSLGQGLEFLIYFQGNSAPDKSGLPSDRFSAERTGGSVSTLTIQRTQQEDSAVYLCASSWGRSSYEQYFGPGTRLTVT.